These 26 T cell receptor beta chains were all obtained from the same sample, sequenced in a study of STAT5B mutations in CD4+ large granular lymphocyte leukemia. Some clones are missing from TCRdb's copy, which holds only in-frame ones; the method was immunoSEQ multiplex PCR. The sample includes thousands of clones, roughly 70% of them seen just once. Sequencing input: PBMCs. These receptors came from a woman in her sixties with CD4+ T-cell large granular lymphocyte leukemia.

The DNA for the CDR3 is TGTGCCAGCAGCCAGAAGGAGAAGCTAGCGTCGGATACGCAGTATTTT. This gives the protein CASSQKEKLASDTQYF. The genes are TRBV16 and TRBJ2-3; maybe TRBD2 (6 bases). CDR1 KGHSY and CDR2 FQNENV come from the germline V gene. With 3 bases removed from V and 6 bases from J, the gap between germline ends came to 19 bases. The CDR3 runs 16 residues.

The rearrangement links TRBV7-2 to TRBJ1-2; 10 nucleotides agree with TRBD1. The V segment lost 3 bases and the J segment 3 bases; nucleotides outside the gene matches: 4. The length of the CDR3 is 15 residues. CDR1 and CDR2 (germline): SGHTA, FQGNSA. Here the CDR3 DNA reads TGTGCCAGCAGCTTGCGACAGGGGGCAGACTATGGCTACACCTTC. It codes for CASSLRQGADYGYTF.

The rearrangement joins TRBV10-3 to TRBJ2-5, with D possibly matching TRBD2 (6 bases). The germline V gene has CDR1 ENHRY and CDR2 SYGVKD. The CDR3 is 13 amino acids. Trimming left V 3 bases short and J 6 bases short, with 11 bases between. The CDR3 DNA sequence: TGTGCCATCAGTGACGTCGCGGGAAAGACCCAGTACTTC. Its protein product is CAISDVAGKTQYF.

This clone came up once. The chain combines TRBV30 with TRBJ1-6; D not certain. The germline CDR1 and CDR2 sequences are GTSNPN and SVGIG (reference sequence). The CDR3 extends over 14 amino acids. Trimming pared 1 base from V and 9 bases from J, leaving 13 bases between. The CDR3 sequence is CAWSAPVASSPLHF. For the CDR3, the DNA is TGTGCCTGGAGTGCTCCGGTGGCTAGTTCACCCCTCCACTTT.

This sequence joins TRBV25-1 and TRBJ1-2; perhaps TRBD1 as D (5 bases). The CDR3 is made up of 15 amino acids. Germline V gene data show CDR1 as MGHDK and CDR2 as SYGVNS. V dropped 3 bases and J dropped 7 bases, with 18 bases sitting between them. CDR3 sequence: CASSDDLGGMGGYTF. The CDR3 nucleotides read TGTGCCAGCAGTGATGACCTCGGGGGGATGGGTGGCTACACCTTC.

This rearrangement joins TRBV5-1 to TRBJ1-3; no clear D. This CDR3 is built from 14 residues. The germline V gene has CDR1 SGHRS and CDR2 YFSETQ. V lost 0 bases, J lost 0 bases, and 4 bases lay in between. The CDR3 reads CASSLGDSGNTIYF. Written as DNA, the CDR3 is TGCGCCAGCAGCTTGGGGGACTCTGGAAACACCATATATTTT.

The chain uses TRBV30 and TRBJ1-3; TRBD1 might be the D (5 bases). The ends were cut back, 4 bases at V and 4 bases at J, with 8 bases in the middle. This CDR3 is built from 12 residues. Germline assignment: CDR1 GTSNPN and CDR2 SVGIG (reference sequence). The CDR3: CAWKGVGNTIYF. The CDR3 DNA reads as TGTGCCTGGAAAGGGGTAGGAAACACCATATATTTT.

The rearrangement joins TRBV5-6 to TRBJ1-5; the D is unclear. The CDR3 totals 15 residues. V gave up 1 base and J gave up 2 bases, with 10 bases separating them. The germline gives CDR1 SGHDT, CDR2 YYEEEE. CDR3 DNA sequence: TGTGCCAGCAGCTTGATTCGGCAGGGCAATCAGCCCCAGCATTTT. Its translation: CASSLIRQGNQPQHF.

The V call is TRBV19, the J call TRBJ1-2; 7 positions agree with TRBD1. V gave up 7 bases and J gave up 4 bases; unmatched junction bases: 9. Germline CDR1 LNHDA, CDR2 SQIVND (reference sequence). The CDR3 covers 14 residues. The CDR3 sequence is CASTPGTATYGYTF. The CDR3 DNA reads TGTGCCAGTACCCCTGGGACAGCAACCTATGGCTACACCTTC.

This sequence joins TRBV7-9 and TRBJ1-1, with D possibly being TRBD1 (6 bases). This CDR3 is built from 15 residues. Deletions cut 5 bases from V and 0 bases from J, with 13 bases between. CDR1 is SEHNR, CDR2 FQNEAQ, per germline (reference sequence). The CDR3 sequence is CASSTPGHLNTEAFF. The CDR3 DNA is TGTGCCAGCAGCACTCCGGGACACTTGAACACTGAAGCTTTCTTT.

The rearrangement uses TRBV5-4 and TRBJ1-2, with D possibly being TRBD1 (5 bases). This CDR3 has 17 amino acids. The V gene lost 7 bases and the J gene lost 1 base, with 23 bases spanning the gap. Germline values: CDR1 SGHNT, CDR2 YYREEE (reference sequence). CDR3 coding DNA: TGTGCCAGCTCTCGAGGCAGGGTTGGTAGCATTAACTATGGCTACACCTTC. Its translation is CASSRGRVGSINYGYTF.

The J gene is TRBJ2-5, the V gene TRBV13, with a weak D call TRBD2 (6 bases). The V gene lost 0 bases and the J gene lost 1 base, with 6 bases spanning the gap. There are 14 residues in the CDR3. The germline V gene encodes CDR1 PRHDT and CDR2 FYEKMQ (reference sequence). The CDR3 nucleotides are TGTGCCAGCAGCTTAGGGGGACTCCAAGAGACCCAGTACTTC. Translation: CASSLGGLQETQYF.

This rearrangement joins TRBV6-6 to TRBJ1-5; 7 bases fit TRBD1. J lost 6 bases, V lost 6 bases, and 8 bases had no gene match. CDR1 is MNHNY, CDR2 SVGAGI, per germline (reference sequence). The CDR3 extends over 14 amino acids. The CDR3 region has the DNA TGTGCCAGCAGAGCGACAGGGTTCGGTCAGCCCCAGCATTTT. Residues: CASRATGFGQPQHF.

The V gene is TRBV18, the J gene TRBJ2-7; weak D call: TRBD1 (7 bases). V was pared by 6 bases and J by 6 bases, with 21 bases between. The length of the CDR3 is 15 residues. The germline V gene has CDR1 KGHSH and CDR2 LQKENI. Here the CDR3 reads CASSRNQGDGGEQYF. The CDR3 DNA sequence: TGTGCCAGCTCTAGGAATCAGGGGGACGGGGGCGAGCAGTACTTC.

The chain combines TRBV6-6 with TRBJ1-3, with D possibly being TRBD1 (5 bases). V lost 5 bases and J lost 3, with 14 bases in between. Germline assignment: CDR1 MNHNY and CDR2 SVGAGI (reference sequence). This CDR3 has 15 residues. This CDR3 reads CASSRDPAVGNTIYF. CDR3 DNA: TGTGCCAGCAGTCGGGACCCCGCGGTTGGAAACACCATATATTTT.

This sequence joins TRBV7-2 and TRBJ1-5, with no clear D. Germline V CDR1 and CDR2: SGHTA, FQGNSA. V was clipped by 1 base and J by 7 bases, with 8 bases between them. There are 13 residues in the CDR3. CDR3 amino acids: CASSLVGDQPQHF. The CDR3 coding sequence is TGTGCCAGCAGCTTAGTGGGAGACCAGCCCCAGCATTTT.

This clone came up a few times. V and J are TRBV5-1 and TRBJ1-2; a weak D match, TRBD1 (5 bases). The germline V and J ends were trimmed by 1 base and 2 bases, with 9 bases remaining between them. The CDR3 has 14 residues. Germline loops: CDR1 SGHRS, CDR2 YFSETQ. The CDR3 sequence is CASSLSPGNYGYTF. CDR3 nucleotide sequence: TGCGCCAGCAGCTTGAGTCCAGGGAACTATGGCTACACCTTC.

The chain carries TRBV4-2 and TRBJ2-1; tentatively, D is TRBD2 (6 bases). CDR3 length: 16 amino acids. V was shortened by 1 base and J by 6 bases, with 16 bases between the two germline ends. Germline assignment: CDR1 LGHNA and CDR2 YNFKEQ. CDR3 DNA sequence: TGTGCCAGCAGCCAAGGGTGGCCGGGGGTTGGCAATGAGCAGTTCTTC. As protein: CASSQGWPGVGNEQFF.

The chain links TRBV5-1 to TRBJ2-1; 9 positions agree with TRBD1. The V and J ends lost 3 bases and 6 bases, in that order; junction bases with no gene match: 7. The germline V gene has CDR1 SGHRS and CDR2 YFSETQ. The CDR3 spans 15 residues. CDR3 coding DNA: TGCGCCAGCAGCTCGGGACAGGGAAGGGCCAATGAGCAGTTCTTC. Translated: CASSSGQGRANEQFF.

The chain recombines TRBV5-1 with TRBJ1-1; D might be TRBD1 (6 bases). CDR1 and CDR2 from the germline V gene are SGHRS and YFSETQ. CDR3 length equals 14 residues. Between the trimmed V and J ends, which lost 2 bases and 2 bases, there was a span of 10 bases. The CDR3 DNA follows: TGCGCCAGCAGCTTAGGGGGTATAAACACTGAAGCTTTCTTT. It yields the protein CASSLGGINTEAFF.

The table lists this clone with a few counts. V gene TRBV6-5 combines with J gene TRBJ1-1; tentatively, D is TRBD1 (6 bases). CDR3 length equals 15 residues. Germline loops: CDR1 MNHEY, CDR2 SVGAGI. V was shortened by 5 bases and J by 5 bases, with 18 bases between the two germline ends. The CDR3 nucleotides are TGTGCCAGCAGTCTCTTCGGGGGGCGTGGGACTGAAGCTTTCTTT. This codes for CASSLFGGRGTEAFF.

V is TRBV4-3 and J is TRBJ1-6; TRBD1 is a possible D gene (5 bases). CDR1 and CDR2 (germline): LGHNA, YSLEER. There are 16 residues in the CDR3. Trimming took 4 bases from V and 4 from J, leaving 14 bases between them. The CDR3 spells CASSRILGTYNSPLHF. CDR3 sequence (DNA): TGCGCCAGCAGCCGCATTTTGGGGACTTATAATTCACCCCTCCACTTT.

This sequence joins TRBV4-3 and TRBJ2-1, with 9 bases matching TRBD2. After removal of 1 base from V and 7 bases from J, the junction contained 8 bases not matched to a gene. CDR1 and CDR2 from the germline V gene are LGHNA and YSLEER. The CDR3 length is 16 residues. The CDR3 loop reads CASSQVGAGGLNEQFF. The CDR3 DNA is TGCGCCAGCAGCCAAGTGGGAGCGGGAGGATTGAATGAGCAGTTCTTC.

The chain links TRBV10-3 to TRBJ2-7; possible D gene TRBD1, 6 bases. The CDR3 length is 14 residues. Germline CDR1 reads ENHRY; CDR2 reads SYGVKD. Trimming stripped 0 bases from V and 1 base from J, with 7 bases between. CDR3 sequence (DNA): TGTGCCATCAGTGAGTCAGGACAGTCCTACGAGCAGTACTTC. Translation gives CAISESGQSYEQYF.

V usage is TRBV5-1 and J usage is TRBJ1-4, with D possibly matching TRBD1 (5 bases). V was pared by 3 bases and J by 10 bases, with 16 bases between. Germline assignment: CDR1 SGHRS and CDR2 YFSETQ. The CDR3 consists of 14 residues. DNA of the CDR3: TGCGCCAGCAGCTACCAACAGGTTCCGGGAAAACTGTTTTTT. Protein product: CASSYQQVPGKLFF.

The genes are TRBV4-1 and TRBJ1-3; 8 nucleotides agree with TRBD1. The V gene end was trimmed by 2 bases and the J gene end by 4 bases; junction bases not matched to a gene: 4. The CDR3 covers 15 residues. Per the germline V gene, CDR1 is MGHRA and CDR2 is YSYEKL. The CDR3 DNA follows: TGCGCCAGCAGCCAACGGACAGGGATAGGAAACACCATATATTTT. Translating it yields CASSQRTGIGNTIYF.